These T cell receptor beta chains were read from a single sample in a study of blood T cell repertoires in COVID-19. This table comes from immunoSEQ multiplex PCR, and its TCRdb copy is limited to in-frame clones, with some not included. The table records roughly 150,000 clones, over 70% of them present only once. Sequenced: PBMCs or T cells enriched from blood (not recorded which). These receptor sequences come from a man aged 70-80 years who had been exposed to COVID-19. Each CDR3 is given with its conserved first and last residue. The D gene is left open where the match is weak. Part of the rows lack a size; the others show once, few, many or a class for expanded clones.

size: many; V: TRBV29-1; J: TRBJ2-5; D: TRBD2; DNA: TGCAGCGTCGCCGGGACTAGCGGGGATTGGGAGACCCAGTACTTC; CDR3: CSVAGTSGDWETQYF
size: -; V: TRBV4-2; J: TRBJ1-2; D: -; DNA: TGTGCCAGCAGCCCTCAGGGAAGTAACTATGGCTACACCTTC; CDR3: CASSPQGSNYGYTF
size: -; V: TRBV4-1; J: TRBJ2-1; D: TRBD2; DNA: TGCGCCAGCAGCCAAGGGCTAGCGGGGGGGCAAACTGAGCAGTTCTTC; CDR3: CASSQGLAGGQTEQFF
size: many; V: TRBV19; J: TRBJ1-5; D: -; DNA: TGTGCCGGACAAGGACGCAATCAGCCCCAGCATTTT; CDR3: CAGQGRNQPQHF
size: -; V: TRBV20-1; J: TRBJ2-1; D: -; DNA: TGCAGTGCTAGTGACCCTAGGGGCTTTTACAATGAGCAGTTCTTC; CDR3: CSASDPRGFYNEQFF
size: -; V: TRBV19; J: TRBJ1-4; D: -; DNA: TGTGCCAGTAGTCAGAGGCGGGAAAAACTGTTTTTT; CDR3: CASSQRREKLFF
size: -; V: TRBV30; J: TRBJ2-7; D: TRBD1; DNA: TGTGCCTGGAGTAGCCGGACAGGTTCCTACGAGCAGTACTTC; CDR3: CAWSSRTGSYEQYF
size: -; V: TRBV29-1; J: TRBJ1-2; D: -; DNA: TGCAGCGTGGCACAGGGAGTCGGCTACACCTTC; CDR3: CSVAQGVGYTF
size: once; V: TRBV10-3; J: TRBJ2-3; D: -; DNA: TGTGCCATCAGTTCCCTTGAGGCCACAGATACGCAGTATTTT; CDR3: CAISSLEATDTQYF
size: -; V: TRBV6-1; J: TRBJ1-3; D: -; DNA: TGTGCCAGCAGTGAACTAGTTGGAAACACCATATATTTT; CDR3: CASSELVGNTIYF
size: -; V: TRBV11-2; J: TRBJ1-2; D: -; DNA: TGTGCCAGCAGCTATAACAGGGACTATGGCTACACCTTC; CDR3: CASSYNRDYGYTF
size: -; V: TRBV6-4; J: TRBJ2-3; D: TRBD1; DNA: TGTGCCAGGGGACAGGGCGAGGGCACAGATACGCAGTATTTT; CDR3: CARGQGEGTDTQYF
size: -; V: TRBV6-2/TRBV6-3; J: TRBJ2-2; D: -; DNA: TGTGCCAGCAGTTACGCCGGACTCCCCACCGGGGAGCTGTTTTTT; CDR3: CASSYAGLPTGELFF
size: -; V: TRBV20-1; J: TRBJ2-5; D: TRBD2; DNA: TGCAGTGCTAGTAACGGGGGGGCGGAGACCCAGTACTTC; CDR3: CSASNGGAETQYF
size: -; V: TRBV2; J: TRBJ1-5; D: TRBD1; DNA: TGTGCCAGCACCGAGGGGGCGAATCAGCCCCAGCATTTT; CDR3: CASTEGANQPQHF
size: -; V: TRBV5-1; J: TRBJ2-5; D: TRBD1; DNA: TGCGCCAGCAGCCCGCTGGGACAGAAAGAGACCCAGTACTTC; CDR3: CASSPLGQKETQYF
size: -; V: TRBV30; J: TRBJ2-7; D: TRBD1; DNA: TGTGCCGGAACTCTAGGGGACAGAGCGTACTTC; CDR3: CAGTLGDRAYF
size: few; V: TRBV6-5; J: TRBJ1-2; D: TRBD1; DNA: TGTGCCAGCAGTTACGACGAGGGGGCCCCCACCTTC; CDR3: CASSYDEGAPTF
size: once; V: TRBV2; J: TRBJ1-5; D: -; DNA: TGTGCCAGCAACCAAAGCCCAACTGGCAATCAGCCCCAGCATTTT; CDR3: CASNQSPTGNQPQHF
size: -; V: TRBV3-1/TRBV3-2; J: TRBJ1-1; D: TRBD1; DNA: TGTGCCAGCAGCCAATCCCAGGGGGGGAACACTGAAGCTTTCTTT; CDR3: CASSQSQGGNTEAFF
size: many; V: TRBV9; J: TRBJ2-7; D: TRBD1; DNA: TGTGCCAGCAGCCGCCAGGGGGAATCCTACGAGCAGTACTTC; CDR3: CASSRQGESYEQYF
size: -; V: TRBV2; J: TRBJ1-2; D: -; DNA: TGTGCCAGCAACCCCTTCCGGTCAGGATCCCTATATGGCTACACCTTC; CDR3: CASNPFRSGSLYGYTF
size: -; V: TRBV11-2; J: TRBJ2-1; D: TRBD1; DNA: TGTGCCAGCAGCGACGGACAGGGGGTTTTCCTTTTCTACAATGAGCAGTTCTTC; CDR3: CASSDGQGVFLFYNEQFF
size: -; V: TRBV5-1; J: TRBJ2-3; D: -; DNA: TGCGCCAGCAGCTACACAGGGCCAGATACGCAGTATTTT; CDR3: CASSYTGPDTQYF
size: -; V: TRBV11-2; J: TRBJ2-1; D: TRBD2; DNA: TGTGCCAGCAGCCGGGGGGTAAGCAATGAGCAGTTCTTC; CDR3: CASSRGVSNEQFF
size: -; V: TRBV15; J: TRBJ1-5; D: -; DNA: TGTGCCACCAGCAGAGGGAGATTCCTTAGCAATCAGCCCCAGCATTTT; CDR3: CATSRGRFLSNQPQHF
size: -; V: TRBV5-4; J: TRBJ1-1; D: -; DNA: TGTGCCAGCAGCTCGGGAGTAGGGGCTAACACTGAAGCTTTCTTT; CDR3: CASSSGVGANTEAFF
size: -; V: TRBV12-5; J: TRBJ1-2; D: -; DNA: TGTGCTAGTGGTTTCCCTCCCGACAGCTATGGCTACACCTTC; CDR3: CASGFPPDSYGYTF
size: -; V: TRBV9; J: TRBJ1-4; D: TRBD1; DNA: TGTGCCAGCAGCGCCCGCTCGGGACAGGAGGAAAAACTGTTTTTT; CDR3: CASSARSGQEEKLFF
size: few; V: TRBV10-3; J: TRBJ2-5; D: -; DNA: TGTGCCATCAGTGAAAGCGCCCCAGGGGATGGGGAGACCCAGTACTTC; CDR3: CAISESAPGDGETQYF
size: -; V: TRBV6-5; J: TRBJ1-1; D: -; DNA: TGTGCCAGCAACCGGTTCCTGAACACTGAAGCTTTCTTT; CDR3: CASNRFLNTEAFF
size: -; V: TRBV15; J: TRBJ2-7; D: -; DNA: TGTGCCACCAGCACGGGGAGCAGAGACGAGCAGTACTTC; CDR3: CATSTGSRDEQYF
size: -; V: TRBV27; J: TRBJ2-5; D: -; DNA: TGTGCCAGCAGTATTATACAGGGGAGGTGGGAGACCCAGTACTTC; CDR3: CASSIIQGRWETQYF
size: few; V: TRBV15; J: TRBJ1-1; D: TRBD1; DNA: TGTGCCACCAGCTCTTGGGACAGGTTCTTACGGACTGAAGCTTTCTTT; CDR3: CATSSWDRFLRTEAFF
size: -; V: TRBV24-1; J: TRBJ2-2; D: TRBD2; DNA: TGTGCCACCAGTGATTTGTTGTCTAGCGGGAGGACCCACACCGGGGAGCTGTTTTTT; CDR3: CATSDLLSSGRTHTGELFF
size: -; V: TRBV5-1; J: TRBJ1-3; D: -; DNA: TGCGCCAGCAGCCCCCCGGGGGGGGGAACAACTGGAAACACCATATATTTT; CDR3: CASSPPGGGTTGNTIYF
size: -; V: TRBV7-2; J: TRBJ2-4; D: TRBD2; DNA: TGTGCCAGCAGCTTAACTAGCGGGCGGAACATTCAGTACTTC; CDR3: CASSLTSGRNIQYF
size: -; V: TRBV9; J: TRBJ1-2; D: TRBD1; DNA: TGTGCCAGCAGCGCTCAGGGGGTTGGGGATGGCTACACCTTC; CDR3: CASSAQGVGDGYTF
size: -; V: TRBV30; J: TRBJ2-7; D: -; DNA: TGTGCCTGGACAGCAACTCAGGTTTTGTACTTC; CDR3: CAWTATQVLYF
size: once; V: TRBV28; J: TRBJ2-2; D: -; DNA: TGTGCCAGCAGCCCCGGGTGGGGGCGCACCGGGGAGCTGTTTTTT; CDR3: CASSPGWGRTGELFF
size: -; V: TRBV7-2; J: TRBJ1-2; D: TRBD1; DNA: TGTGCCAGCAGCCCAAAGGGGACAGGAGGCGATGTTTATGGCTACACCTTC; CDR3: CASSPKGTGGDVYGYTF
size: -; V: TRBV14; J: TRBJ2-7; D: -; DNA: TGTGCCAGCAGCCCTCAAGCGGGCCCGACGGGGGAGCAGTACTTC; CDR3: CASSPQAGPTGEQYF
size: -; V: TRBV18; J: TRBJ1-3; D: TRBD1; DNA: TGTGCCAGCTCACAACGGACAGGGCAAGGAAACACCATATATTTT; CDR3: CASSQRTGQGNTIYF
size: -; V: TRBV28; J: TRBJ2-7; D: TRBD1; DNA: TGTGCCAGCAGTCCGGACAGGAGCTCCTACGAGCAGTACTTC; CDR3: CASSPDRSSYEQYF
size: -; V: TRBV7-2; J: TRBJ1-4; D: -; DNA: TGTGCCAGCAGCTCCCAAGGTGGGGGCGCGGAAGTTTTT; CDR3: CASSSQGGGAEVF
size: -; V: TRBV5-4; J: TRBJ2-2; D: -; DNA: TGTGCCAGCAGCTGGGGAGTAAACACCGGGGAGCTGTTTTTT; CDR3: CASSWGVNTGELFF
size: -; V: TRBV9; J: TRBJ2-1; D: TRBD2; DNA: TGTGCCAGCAGCGTAGGGGGACTAGCGGCCTCCTACAATGAGCAGTTCTTC; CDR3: CASSVGGLAASYNEQFF
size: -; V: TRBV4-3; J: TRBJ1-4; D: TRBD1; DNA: TGCGCCAGCAGCCGCCAAACAGGGGTGTCGGAAAAACTGTTTTTT; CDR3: CASSRQTGVSEKLFF
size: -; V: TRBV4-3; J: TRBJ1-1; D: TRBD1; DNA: TGCGCCAGCAGCCAAGATCTCGGACAGGCTACGGAAGCTTTCTTT; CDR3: CASSQDLGQATEAFF
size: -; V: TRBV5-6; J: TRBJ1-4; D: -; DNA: TGTGCCAGCAGCCCGGGGAATGAAAAACTGTTTTTT; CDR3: CASSPGNEKLFF
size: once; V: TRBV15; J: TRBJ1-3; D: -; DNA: TGTGCCACCAGCAGAGAAGGAGCCAGTTGGCGACCTGGAAACACCATATATTTT; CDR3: CATSREGASWRPGNTIYF
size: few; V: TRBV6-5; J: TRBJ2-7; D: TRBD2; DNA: TGTGCCAGCAGTCAGACTAGCGGGAGGGCCGTGCAGTACTTC; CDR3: CASSQTSGRAVQYF
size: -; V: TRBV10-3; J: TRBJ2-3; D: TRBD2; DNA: TGTGCCATCAGTGACGTGACTAGCGGGGATACGCAGTATTTT; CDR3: CAISDVTSGDTQYF